This T cell receptor beta chain was sequenced in a study of CD4+ T cells in melanoma. The assay was immunoSEQ multiplex PCR, and TCRdb's table has in-frame clones only and misses some. The repertoire has about 140,000 clones, about 93% of them found once; the top ten carry more than 1.5%. Regarding the study as a whole: CD8+ T cell, macrophage and B cell function reportedly correlated with neoantigen-specific CD4+ T cells. Diverse differentiation states were reported for melanoma neoantigen-specific CD4+ T cells.

In the case of this clone: Its antigen is undetermined.

The germline V gene encodes CDR1 MNHEY and CDR2 SVGAGI. J was trimmed by 0 bases and V by 6 bases; bases with no gene match: 5. This CDR3 contains 15 residues. This clonotype originated in a human donor with melanoma. This sequence joins TRBV6-5 and TRBJ1-3; 7 nucleotides match TRBD1. The CDR3: CASSRQGRSGNTIYF. The CDR3 DNA reads as TGTGCCAGCAGCAGACAGGGCCGCTCTGGAAACACCATATATTTT.